This T cell receptor (beta chain) originates from a study of blood T cell repertoires in COVID-19. At the level of the study: Samples taken during acute and convalescent COVID-19 were collected in the United States, Italy and Spain. Sources were T cells, B-cell-depleted T cells, or PBMCs; the material itself was cDNA or gDNA.

This clone was counted only a few times. Per germline, CDR1 MNHEY and CDR2 SVGAGI. V lost 6 bases and J lost 3; bases outside the gene matches: 4. The CDR3 covers 15 residues. In the original processing: Nucleated cell counts were estimated from reference gene primer amplification. TCRdb's copy holds only in-frame clones and misses some; the assay was immunoSEQ multiplex PCR. Clone size and the V and J calls come from that table; the DNA yielded D and trimming. Seen here are a few hundred thousand clones, about 86% observed once, and the top ten hold about a sixth. The sequence derives from a person aged 65-85 years with COVID-19, enrolled during active disease. What was sequenced was peripheral blood. The rearrangement uses TRBV6-5 and TRBJ1-3; TRBD1 agrees at 11 bases. CDR3 DNA sequence: TGTGCCAGCAGGGAGGACAGGGGGCTTGGAAACACCATATATTTT. Its protein is CASREDRGLGNTIYF.